This T cell receptor beta chain emerged from a study of blood T cell repertoires in COVID-19. The CDR3 is 16 amino acids. V was cut by 3 bases and J by 5 bases, with 17 bases left in between. Germline assignment: CDR1 SGDLS and CDR2 YYNGEE. Methods used by the authors: Reference gene primer amplification gave nucleated cell count estimates. Libraries were prepared by immunoSEQ multiplex PCR; TCRdb keeps only in-frame clonotypes and omits some of them. The V and J calls and clone size were taken over from that table, and D and trimming were inferred from the DNA. The sample lists some 130,000 clones, around 80% seen once, with 10% to 11% in the top ten.

Source material: peripheral blood. The gene calls are TRBV9 and TRBJ2-2; perhaps TRBD1 as D (6 bases). This receptor was identified in a man in his 60s who had recovered from COVID-19. In DNA, the CDR3 is TGTGCCAGCAGCGGAAACCGGGACAAAAGGACCGGGGAGCTGTTTTTT. Protein product: CASSGNRDKRTGELFF.